The clone carrying this T cell receptor (beta chain) was seen a few times. Its target is unknown. The data were obtained in a study of T-cell memory formation after mild COVID-19. Across the study: Largely, TCR clusters stayed within a single donor.

The germline CDR1 and CDR2 sequences are SGHTA and FQGNSA. The CDR3 length is 16 residues. The V gene end was trimmed by 3 bases and the J gene end by 2 bases; junction bases not matched to a gene: 7. Study-wide results and caveats: From day 15 to 85, contracting clones were balanced between CD4 and CD8, whereas later expanders leaned toward CD4+. The finding that pre-infection memory included some responding clones suggested that cross-reactive memory joined. What remained unconfirmed was the SARS-CoV-2 specificity of second-wave clones peaking on day 37.

One entry per CDR3 protein results from TCRdb running MiXCR on the 5' RACE reads. The data hold about 290,000 distinct CDR3 sequences, with about 15% observed a single time. V is TRBV7-2 and J is TRBJ2-3; 8 nucleotides align to TRBD2. The sequenced sample was PBMCs or a T cell subset sorted from them (not recorded which). The source is a man younger than 30 who had mild COVID-19 (a few samples of this study predate the infection). Cell type and time point are not known. The chain's CDR3 is CASSFIGGAPTDTQYF. The CDR3 DNA reads TGTGCCAGCAGCTTTATCGGGGGGGCTCCCACAGATACGCAGTATTTT.